These 4 T cell receptor beta chains were all obtained from the same sample, sequenced in a study of control samples from healthy donors and cancer patients. The assay was immunoSEQ multiplex PCR, and TCRdb's table has in-frame clones only and misses some. The sample consists of some 140,000 clones, about 94% of them appearing once. The material sequenced was blood. Every receptor here comes from a man aged 40-50 years in good health.

The chain links TRBV11-2 to TRBJ1-3; maybe TRBD1 (5 bases). The V gene's germline CDR1 is SGHAT and CDR2 FQNNGV. The CDR3 runs 14 residues. Trimming left V 0 bases short and J 2 bases short, with 5 bases between. Here the CDR3 reads CASSLDRAGNTIYF. CDR3 coding DNA: TGTGCCAGCAGCTTAGACAGGGCTGGAAACACCATATATTTT.

The rearrangement uses TRBV5-4 and TRBJ1-1; the D is unclear. Germline CDR1 SGHNT, CDR2 YYREEE (reference sequence). V gave up 4 bases and J gave up 1 base, with 8 bases separating them. This CDR3 region has 13 residues. In DNA, the CDR3 is TGTGCCAGCAGCGGAGGGCGGAACACTGAAGCTTTCTTT. The encoded protein is CASSGGRNTEAFF. The full variable domain, in which reference TRBV5-4 and TRBJ1-1 provide the parts outside the CDR3, is ETGVTQSPTHLIKTRGQQVTLRCSSQSGHNTVSWYQQALGQGPQFIFQYYREEENGRGNFPPRFSGLQFPNYSSELNVNALELDDSALYLCASSGGRNTEAFFGQGTRLTVV.

This clone was recorded once. This CDR3 is also generated by other DNA sequences in the sample. The chain employs TRBV6-5 and TRBJ1-2; D remains unclear. Deletions cut 0 bases from V and 4 bases from J, with 6 bases between. Germline V CDR1 and CDR2: MNHEY, SVGAGI. The CDR3 is 13 amino acids. The CDR3 bases are TGTGCCAGCAGTTACTCTGGACTCTATGGCTACACCTTC. Translated, it gives CASSYSGLYGYTF.

The J gene is TRBJ2-3, the V gene TRBV24-1, with 7 positions matching TRBD1. Losses at the gene ends were 5 bases for V and 1 base for J; bases not matched to a gene: 2. This CDR3 spans 14 amino acids. The germline V gene encodes CDR1 KGHDR and CDR2 SFDVKD. The CDR3 loop is CATSVTGGTDTQYF. CDR3 coding DNA: TGTGCCACCAGTGTTACAGGGGGCACAGATACGCAGTATTTT.